This TCR beta chain was documented in a study of blood T cell repertoires in COVID-19 (dated by TCRdb to 2018 to 2020). For the wider study: Collaborator samples came from the United States, Italy and Spain and covered acute and convalescent phases of COVID-19. The repertoires were released in a freely available public database meant as a resource for research on the immune response to SARS-CoV-2. The prospective study material was composed of cDNA or gDNA derived from T cells, B-cell-depleted T cells, or PBMCs. Sample metadata almost always included a de-identified subject ID, COVID-19 status, age in years and sex. Samples were obtained from the ongoing ImmuneRACE study (first 160 participants) and from some 1,300 subjects provided by 6 global collaborators. Where available, HLA class I and class II types were obtained from metadata supplied by the sample provider rather than from assay-based typing. Subjects who had been exposed to COVID-19, were actively infected with it, or had recovered from it provided the deeply sampled blood TCRbeta repertoires that made up the dataset.

In regard to this clone: It has no known antigen specificity. No base-level quality is on record; no much larger clone is a single base apart.

Overall study outcomes, separate from this receptor: How much clinical and demographic metadata was included differed by source and by participant, and the metadata was provided uncurated.

Whole blood was collected in K2EDTA tubes by collaborating institutions according to the institutions' own protocols. For TCRbeta analysis, collaborators shipped samples as frozen whole blood, isolated PBMCs, or DNA extracted from either of those sample types. The immunoSEQ Assay, a bias-controlled multiplex PCR, was used to amplify TCRbeta CDR3 regions from genomic DNA. In the original analysis: Nucleated cell counts per sample were estimated from amplification of reference gene primers within the assay. To quantify the absolute abundance of each unique TCRbeta CDR3 rearrangement, sequence reads were collapsed and filtered. For each sample, productive Simpson clonality was calculated as the square root of Simpson's diversity index over productive rearrangements. TCRdb provides this immuneACCESS table in a form limited to in-frame rearrangements. Some clones are lacking; in checked studies, under half of them reflect an unresolved V gene, and why the rest are absent is not known. That table gives V, J and clone size, and the DNA gave D and trimming. The sample table contains approximately 40,000 clones; only one count was recorded for 70% to 90% of them. Of the sample, approximately 2% is held by the ten largest clones.

The clonotype originates from a human donor in a cohort sampled during active COVID-19. What was sequenced was peripheral blood.

The CDR3 sequence is CASSSDRAHSGNTIYF. The DNA sequence follows: TGTGCCAGCAGCTCAGACAGGGCCCACTCTGGAAACACCATATATTTT. The V gene is TRBV6-2 or TRBV6-3 and the J gene is TRBJ1-3, with 7 bases in between that match TRBD1. Looking up the germline V gene yields CDR1 MNHEY and CDR2 SVGEGT. The CDR3 measures 16 amino acids from cysteine to phenylalanine. Only the CDR3 portion is preserved as DNA: 48 bases, with reading frame beginning at the first base. Trimmed from V: 6 bases; trimmed from J: 0 bases; junction bases lacking a gene match: 8.